A single sample is the source of the 2 T cell receptor beta chains below, sequenced in a study of cytomegalovirus exposure and HLA in healthy donors. Researchers ran the PCR with 60 Vbeta and 13 Jbeta primers. Repertoires were generated with immunoSEQ multiplex PCR, while TCRdb's copy carries only in-frame clones and drops some. The table lists 130,000 to 150,000 clones. The sequencing sample was made of PBMCs. These receptors originate from a male donor in good health and CMV-seronegative.

V gene TRBV7-9 combines with J gene TRBJ2-1; D uncertain. This CDR3 has 13 residues. Germline V gene lookup returns CDR1 SEHNR and CDR2 FQNEAQ (reference sequence). The V end lost 3 bases, the J end lost 8 bases, and 11 bases lay between the germline ends. The DNA of the CDR3 is TGTGCCAGCAGCTTGATTAGCTTGGATGAGCAGTTCTTC. It is translated as CASSLISLDEQFF.

The V gene is TRBV25-1, the J gene TRBJ1-2, with a tentative D call TRBD1 (5 bases). The CDR3 contains 15 residues. Germline V gene sequence: CDR1 MGHDK, CDR2 SYGVNS. The V end was cut by 2 bases, the J end by 8 bases, with 18 bases between. The CDR3 here is CASSEAGRREDGYTF. The CDR3 DNA sequence: TGTGCCAGCAGTGAAGCCGGTCGCAGGGAGGACGGCTACACCTTC.